This TCR beta chain was observed in a study of T cells in Graves' hyperthyroidism and ophthalmopathy. This CDR3 has 12 amino acids. The V and J ends lost 5 bases and 9 bases, in that order; junction bases with no gene match: 6. Germline V gene data show CDR1 as MNHNS and CDR2 as SASEGT. The investigators amplified TCR beta CDR3 regions from RNA transcripts. Using the HTBI primer set, a first-round RT-PCR was run on the TCR CDR3. From the multiplex PCR reads, TCRdb called clonotypes with MiXCR, one entry per CDR3 protein. Among around 540,000 distinct CDR3 sequences, about 16% were seen once, and the ten largest hold 25% to 35%.

This sequence was found in a woman under 40 with Graves' ophthalmopathy. V and J are TRBV6-1 and TRBJ1-1; 7 nucleotides align to TRBD1. Sequencing was carried out using blood. In DNA, the CDR3 is TGTGCCAGCAGTTTGGACAGGCGCAAAGCTTTCTTT. Encoded protein: CASSLDRRKAFF.